Below, 5 T cell receptor beta chains from the same sample are listed, as sequenced in a study of blood T cell repertoires in COVID-19. Sequenced by immunoSEQ multiplex PCR; TCRdb stores in-frame clones only, minus some. Counted here are about 160,000 clones, over 75% occurring once; the ten biggest clones make up less than 8%. Sequencing input: PBMCs or T cells enriched from blood (not recorded which). All receptors derive from a woman between 50 and 59 years old who had recovered from COVID-19.

The V call is TRBV11-2, the J call TRBJ2-7, with 8 bases fitting TRBD1. CDR1 and CDR2 from the germline V gene are SGHAT and FQNNGV. V shed 5 bases, J shed 6 bases, and the junction held 12 bases outside the gene matches. The CDR3 contains 15 residues. Written as DNA, the CDR3 is TGTGCCAGCAGCACCGTGTTTGGACAGGGCTCCGAGCAGTACTTC. As protein: CASSTVFGQGSEQYF. Full variable domain (remainder filled in from reference TRBV11-2 and TRBJ2-7): EAGVAQSPRYKIIEKRQSVAFWCNPISGHATLYWYQQILGQGPKLLIQFQNNGVVDDSQLPKDRFSAERLKGVDSTLKIQPAKLEDSAVYLCASSTVFGQGSEQYFGPGTRLTVT.

This rearrangement joins TRBV7-9 to TRBJ1-3, with TRBD1 as a possible D gene (5 bases). In germline, CDR1 is SEHNR, CDR2 FQNEAQ (reference sequence). With 5 bases removed from V and 0 bases from J, the gap between germline ends came to 11 bases. CDR3 length equals 15 residues. This chain's CDR3 is CASSPQARSGNTIYF. DNA of the CDR3: TGTGCCAGCAGCCCACAGGCCCGCTCTGGAAACACCATATATTTT. The full variable domain, completed using reference TRBV7-9 and TRBJ1-3, is DTGVSQNPRHKITKRGQNVTFRCDPISEHNRLYWYRQTLGQGPEFLTYFQNEAQLEKSRLLSDRFSAERPKGSFSTLEIQRTEQGDSAMYLCASSPQARSGNTIYFGEGSWLTVV.

This chain uses TRBV14 with TRBJ1-2; D remains ambiguous. CDR1 is SGHDN, CDR2 FVKESK, per germline. This CDR3 is built from 14 residues. Deletions cut 1 base from V and 0 bases from J, with 6 bases between. CDR3 protein: CASSQAGSNYGYTF. The CDR3 nucleotides read TGTGCCAGCAGCCAAGCGGGGTCTAACTATGGCTACACCTTC. The full variable domain, completed using reference TRBV14 and TRBJ1-2, is EAGVTQFPSHSVIEKGQTVTLRCDPISGHDNLYWYRRVMGKEIKFLLHFVKESKQDESGMPNNRFLAERTGGTYSTLKVQPAELEDSGVYFCASSQAGSNYGYTFGSGTRLTVV.

The chain couples TRBV9 to TRBJ1-2, with 7 bases fitting TRBD1. Germline assignment: CDR1 SGDLS and CDR2 YYNGEE. With 0 bases clipped from V and 4 bases from J, the junction kept 9 bases outside the gene matches. CDR3 length: 16 residues. CDR3: CASSVEVDRAPYGYTF. CDR3 sequence (DNA): TGTGCCAGCAGCGTAGAGGTAGACAGGGCACCCTATGGCTACACCTTC. Supplemented by reference TRBV9 and TRBJ1-2, the full variable domain reads DSGVTQTPKHLITATGQRVTLRCSPRSGDLSVYWYQQSLDQGLQFLIQYYNGEERAKGNILERFSAQQFPDLHSELNLSSLELGDSALYFCASSVEVDRAPYGYTFGSGTRLTVV.

The chain has TRBV6-2 or TRBV6-3 and TRBJ2-1; weak D call: TRBD2 (5 bases). This CDR3 contains 13 residues. Trimming shortened V by 7 bases and J by 10 bases, and 17 bases separated the two germline ends. CDR1 MNHEY and CDR2 SVGEGT come from the germline V gene. The CDR3 nucleotides read TGTGCCAGCACCCCGGACTTCCGGGGAGAGCAGTTCTTC. It specifies CASTPDFRGEQFF.